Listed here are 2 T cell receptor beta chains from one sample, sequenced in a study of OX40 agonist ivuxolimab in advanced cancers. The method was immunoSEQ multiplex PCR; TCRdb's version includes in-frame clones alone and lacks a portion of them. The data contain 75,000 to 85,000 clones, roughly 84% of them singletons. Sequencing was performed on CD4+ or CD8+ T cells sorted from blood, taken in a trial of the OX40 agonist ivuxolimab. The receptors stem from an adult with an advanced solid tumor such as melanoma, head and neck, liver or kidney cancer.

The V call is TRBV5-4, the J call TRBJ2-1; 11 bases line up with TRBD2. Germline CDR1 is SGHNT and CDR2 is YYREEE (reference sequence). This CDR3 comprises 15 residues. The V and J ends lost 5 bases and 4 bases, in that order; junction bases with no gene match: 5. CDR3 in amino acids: CASRQGLAEYNEQFF. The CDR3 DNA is TGTGCCAGCAGACAGGGACTAGCGGAATACAATGAGCAGTTCTTC. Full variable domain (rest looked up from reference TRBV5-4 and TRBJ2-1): ETGVTQSPTHLIKTRGQQVTLRCSSQSGHNTVSWYQQALGQGPQFIFQYYREEENGRGNFPPRFSGLQFPNYSSELNVNALELDDSALYLCASRQGLAEYNEQFFGPGTRLTVL.

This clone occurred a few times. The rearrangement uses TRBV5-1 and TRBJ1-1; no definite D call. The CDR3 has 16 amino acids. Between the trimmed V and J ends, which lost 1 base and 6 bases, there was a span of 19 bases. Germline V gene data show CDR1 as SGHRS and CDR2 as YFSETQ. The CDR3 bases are TGCGCCAGCAGCTTGAAGGTCCCGTTCGCGGCAGCTGAAGCTTTCTTT. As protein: CASSLKVPFAAAEAFF.